This entry lists 18 T cell receptor beta chains sequenced from one sample in a study of OX40 agonist ivuxolimab in advanced cancers. Library preparation was by the immunoSEQ multiplex PCR assay. TCRdb took this table from immuneACCESS and kept in-frame rearrangements with V and J called. Such tables lack part of the clones; where checked against another copy, unresolved V genes explain under half of the gap, and the rest is unexplained. The sample contains approximately 58,000 clones, around 84% of them found a single time. The ten largest clones represent around 2.1% of the sample. The specimen was CD4+ or CD8+ T cells sorted from blood, collected in a trial of the OX40 agonist ivuxolimab. The receptors here all came from an adult with an advanced solid tumor such as melanoma, head and neck, liver or kidney cancer.

This CDR3 is CASSPTGGSPLHF. The CDR3, as DNA: TGCGCCAGCAGCCCAACGGGCGGATCACCCCTCCACTTT. V is TRBV4-1 and J is TRBJ1-6, with D unresolved. Germline V gene sequence: CDR1 MGHRA, CDR2 YSYEKL. V lost 4 bases and J lost 10, with 11 bases in between. The CDR3 is made up of 13 amino acids.

This clone has only one observation. J is TRBJ2-7 and V is TRBV5-4; D might be TRBD1 or TRBD2, each matching 6 bases. CDR3 length: 16 amino acids. CDR1 and CDR2 from the germline V gene are SGHNT and YYREEE (reference sequence). V dropped 4 bases and J dropped 1 base, with 18 bases sitting between them. DNA of the CDR3: TGTGCCAGCAGCCGAGCTCGGGGGCAAACTTCCTACGAGCAGTACTTC. It codes for CASSRARGQTSYEQYF.

V is TRBV28 and J is TRBJ1-1; possible D gene TRBD1, 6 bases. Germline values: CDR1 MDHEN, CDR2 SYDVKM. This CDR3 has 17 amino acids. Trimming took 4 bases from V and 5 from J, leaving 23 bases between them. CDR3 residues: CASSSPGRGPMGTEAFF. In nucleotides, the CDR3 is TGTGCCAGCAGTTCCCCCGGTCGGGGGCCGATGGGGACTGAAGCTTTCTTT.

In DNA, the CDR3 is TGTGCCAGCAGCCTAGACAGGGCGAACACTGAAGCTTTCTTT. Residues: CASSLDRANTEAFF. V is TRBV6-5 and J is TRBJ1-1; 7 bases are shared with TRBD1. The J segment lost 1 base and the V segment lost 6 bases, leaving 5 bases of the junction unmatched. The CDR3 extends over 14 amino acids. The germline V gene encodes CDR1 MNHEY and CDR2 SVGAGI.

V is TRBV7-9 and J is TRBJ1-4; D is undetermined. The CDR3 is 14 residues long. Trimming left V 2 bases short and J 5 bases short, with 9 bases between. The germline CDR1 and CDR2 sequences are SEHNR and FQNEAQ (reference sequence). CDR3 in amino acids: CASSLRVRNEKLFF. CDR3 coding DNA: TGTGCCAGCAGCTTAAGGGTACGGAATGAAAAACTGTTTTTT.

This clone occurred a few times. This chain's CDR3 is CASSIIKNTGELFF. In DNA, the CDR3 is TGTGCCAGCTCCATCATTAAGAACACCGGGGAGCTGTTTTTT. This chain connects TRBV7-9 to TRBJ2-2; no reliable D call. The V gene lost 8 bases and the J gene lost 1 base, with 11 bases spanning the gap. This CDR3 region has 14 residues. Per germline, CDR1 SEHNR and CDR2 FQNEAQ (reference sequence). Complete variable domain (other parts from reference TRBV7-9 and TRBJ2-2): DTGVSQNPRHKITKRGQNVTFRCDPISEHNRLYWYRQTLGQGPEFLTYFQNEAQLEKSRLLSDRFSAERPKGSFSTLEIQRTEQGDSAMYLCASSIIKNTGELFFGEGSRLTVL.

The chain employs TRBV5-6 and TRBJ2-1, with 13 bases matching TRBD2. CDR1 is SGHDT, CDR2 YYEEEE, per germline. The CDR3 runs 18 residues. The V gene end was trimmed by 0 bases and the J gene end by 4 bases; junction bases not matched to a gene: 7. The CDR3 sequence: CASSLALAGGLPYNEQFF. The CDR3 DNA sequence: TGTGCCAGCAGCTTGGCACTAGCGGGAGGGTTACCTTACAATGAGCAGTTCTTC.

V and J are TRBV18 and TRBJ2-1; no clear D. Germline V gene sequence: CDR1 KGHSH, CDR2 LQKENI. This CDR3 region has 14 residues. The V end lost 4 bases, the J end lost 6 bases, and 13 bases lay between the germline ends. The CDR3 protein is CASSQGSPGNEQFF. In DNA, the CDR3 is TGTGCCAGCTCACAGGGATCCCCCGGCAATGAGCAGTTCTTC.

The chain has TRBV5-3 and TRBJ2-7; D may be TRBD2 (6 bases). TRBV5-3 is identified as an open reading frame with a role that is uncertain. The CDR3 runs to 15 residues. V lost 4 bases to trimming and J lost 4 bases, with 18 bases between them. The CDR3 is CARSVAGRRGYEQYF. CDR3 nucleotide sequence: TGTGCCAGAAGCGTCGCCGGGAGACGAGGGTACGAGCAGTACTTC.

This chain uses TRBV28 with TRBJ1-5; 11 bases align to TRBD1. The germline gives CDR1 MDHEN, CDR2 SYDVKM. CDR3 length: 19 residues. V trimming: 3 bases; J trimming: 2 bases; junction bases outside the gene matches: 12. CDR3 sequence: CASSFSPRTGGVGNQPQHF. In nucleotides, the CDR3 is TGTGCCAGCAGTTTCTCCCCTCGGACAGGGGGCGTGGGCAATCAGCCCCAGCATTTT.

This chain uses TRBV30 with TRBJ2-1; the match to TRBD2 covers 8 bases. The germline V gene encodes CDR1 GTSNPN and CDR2 SVGIG (reference sequence). The V segment lost 1 base and the J segment 2 bases; nucleotides outside the gene matches: 7. The CDR3 is 16 amino acids. CDR3 sequence: CAWSGPGLGTYNEQFF. CDR3 bases: TGTGCCTGGAGTGGACCGGGACTAGGGACCTACAATGAGCAGTTCTTC.

Regarding this clone: This CDR3 is also generated by other DNA sequences in the sample. The chain recombines TRBV28 with TRBJ2-3; weak D call: TRBD2 (5 bases). Germline loops: CDR1 MDHEN, CDR2 SYDVKM. CDR3 length equals 14 residues. The ends were cut back, 3 bases at V and 0 bases at J, with 7 bases in the middle. The CDR3, as DNA: TGTGCCAGCAGTTTCGGCGGGAGCACAGATACGCAGTATTTT. Protein product: CASSFGGSTDTQYF.

The chain is built from TRBV5-1 and TRBJ2-2; TRBD1 aligns across 9 bases. V was clipped by 6 bases and J by 5 bases; unmatched bases: 8. This CDR3 comprises 15 residues. The germline V gene encodes CDR1 SGHRS and CDR2 YFSETQ. CDR3 protein: CASTTGTGNTGELFF. The DNA of the CDR3 is TGCGCCAGCACGACCGGGACAGGGAATACCGGGGAGCTGTTTTTT.

The chain carries TRBV18 and TRBJ1-4; a possible D gene is TRBD1 (6 bases). The germline V and J ends were trimmed by 3 bases and 6 bases, with 17 bases remaining between them. Germline assignment: CDR1 KGHSH and CDR2 LQKENI. The CDR3 covers 16 residues. The CDR3 spells CASSPGQTNRDEKLFF. Written as DNA, the CDR3 is TGTGCCAGCTCACCTGGACAGACCAACCGTGATGAAAAACTGTTTTTT. Full variable domain (outside the CDR3, taken from reference TRBV18 and TRBJ1-4): NAGVMQNPRHLVRRRGQEARLRCSPMKGHSHVYWYRQLPEEGLKFMVYLQKENIIDESGMPKERFSAEFPKEGPSILRIQQVVRGDSAAYFCASSPGQTNRDEKLFFGSGTQLSVL.

This sequence joins TRBV10-3 and TRBJ2-5; 10 nucleotides line up with TRBD1. From germline, CDR1 is ENHRY and CDR2 SYGVKD. This CDR3 is built from 15 residues. J gave up 2 bases and V 2 bases, and 2 bases lay outside the gene matches. The CDR3 loop is CAISEKDRGQETQYF. The CDR3 DNA is TGTGCCATCAGTGAGAAGGACAGGGGGCAAGAGACCCAGTACTTC.

V and J are TRBV19 and TRBJ1-1; D remains ambiguous. This CDR3 is built from 14 residues. V was pared by 5 bases and J by 1 base, with 11 bases between. Per germline, CDR1 LNHDA and CDR2 SQIVND (reference sequence). The CDR3 DNA reads as TGTGCCAGTAGTCCTCGGACTGGGAACACTGAAGCTTTCTTT. This sequence encodes CASSPRTGNTEAFF.

The rearrangement joins TRBV5-4 to TRBJ1-6; D is ambiguous. Germline V gene lookup returns CDR1 SGHNT and CDR2 YYREEE (reference sequence). The CDR3 is 16 amino acids. V was shortened by 4 bases and J by 5 bases, with 16 bases between the two germline ends. The CDR3 sequence is CASSPGPRDDNSPLHF. The CDR3 DNA reads as TGTGCCAGCAGCCCTGGCCCCAGAGACGATAATTCACCCCTCCACTTT.

This rearrangement joins TRBV5-6 to TRBJ2-3, with D tentatively TRBD2 (6 bases). Per germline, CDR1 SGHDT and CDR2 YYEEEE. The CDR3 runs to 16 residues. The germline V and J ends were trimmed by 4 bases and 0 bases, with 15 bases remaining between them. CDR3 region: CASSQATGVSTDTQYF. The CDR3 DNA reads TGTGCCAGCAGCCAGGCGACGGGGGTCAGCACAGATACGCAGTATTTT.